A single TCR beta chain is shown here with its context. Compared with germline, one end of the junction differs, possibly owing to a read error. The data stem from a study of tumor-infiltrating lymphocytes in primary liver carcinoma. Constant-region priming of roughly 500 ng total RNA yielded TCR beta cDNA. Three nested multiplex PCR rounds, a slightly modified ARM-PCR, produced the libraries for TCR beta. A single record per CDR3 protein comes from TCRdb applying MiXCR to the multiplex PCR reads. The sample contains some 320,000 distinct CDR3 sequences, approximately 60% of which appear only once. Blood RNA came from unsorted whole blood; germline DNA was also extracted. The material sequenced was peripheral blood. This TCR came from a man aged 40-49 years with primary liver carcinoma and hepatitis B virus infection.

Here the CDR3 DNA reads TGTGCCAGTAGCTTATGGCAGGGTCAAGATGCGCAGTATTTT. It translates to CASSLWQGQDAQYF. This rearrangement joins TRBV11-1 to TRBJ2-3; a possible D gene is TRBD1 (5 bases). This CDR3 region has 14 residues. Per germline, CDR1 SGHAT and CDR2 FQDESV (reference sequence).